This TCR beta chain was sequenced in a study of B cell selection in AIRE deficiency. The sorted conventional CD4 T cells were gated as CD4+CD127+. Per the study methods: Patients' conventional T cells yielded about 11x10^4 distinct TCRbeta sequences; donors' around 130,000. Profiled with immunoSEQ multiplex PCR; TCRdb holds only in-frame clones, not every one. The V and J calls and clone size are taken from that table; D and trimming were inferred from the DNA. The data show some 24,000 clones, 95% to 97% seen once. Per germline, CDR1 LGHNA and CDR2 YNFKEQ. CDR3 size: 14 residues. Trimming cost V 1 base and J 1 base, with 7 bases left between them.

This chain joins TRBV4-2 and TRBJ2-5; the D gene is possibly TRBD2 (5 bases). The TCR sequence derives from a human donor with AIRE deficiency. Sequencing was carried out using conventional CD4+ T cells sorted from PBMCs. The CDR3 sequence: CASSQGGPQETQYF. The CDR3 DNA reads TGTGCCAGCAGCCAAGGAGGGCCCCAAGAGACCCAGTACTTC.